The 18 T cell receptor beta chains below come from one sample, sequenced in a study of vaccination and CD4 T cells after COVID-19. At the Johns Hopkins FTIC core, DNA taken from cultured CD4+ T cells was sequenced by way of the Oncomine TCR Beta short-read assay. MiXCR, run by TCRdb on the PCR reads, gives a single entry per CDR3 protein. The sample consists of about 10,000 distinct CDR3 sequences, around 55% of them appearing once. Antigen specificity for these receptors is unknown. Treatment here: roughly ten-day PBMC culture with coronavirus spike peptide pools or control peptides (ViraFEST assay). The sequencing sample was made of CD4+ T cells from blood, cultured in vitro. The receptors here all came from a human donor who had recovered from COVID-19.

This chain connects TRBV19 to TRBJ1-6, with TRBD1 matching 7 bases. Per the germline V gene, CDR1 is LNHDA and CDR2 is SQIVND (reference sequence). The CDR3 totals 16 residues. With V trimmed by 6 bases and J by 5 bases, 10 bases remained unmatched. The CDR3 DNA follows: TGTGCCAGTAGGGGACAGCAGCTTACCAATAATTCACCCCTCCACTTT. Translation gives CASRGQQLTNNSPLHF.

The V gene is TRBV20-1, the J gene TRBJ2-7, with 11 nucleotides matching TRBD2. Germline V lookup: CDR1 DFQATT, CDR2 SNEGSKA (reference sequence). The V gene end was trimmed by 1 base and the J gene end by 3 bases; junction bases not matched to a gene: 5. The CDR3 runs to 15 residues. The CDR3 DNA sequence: TGCAGTGCTAGAGCAACTAGCGGGAGCAGCTACGAGCAGTACTTC. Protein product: CSARATSGSSYEQYF.

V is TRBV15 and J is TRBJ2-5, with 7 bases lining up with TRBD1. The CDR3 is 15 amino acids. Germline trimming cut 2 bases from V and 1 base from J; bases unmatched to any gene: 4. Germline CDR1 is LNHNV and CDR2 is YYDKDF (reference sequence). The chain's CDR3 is CATSRKTGAQETQYF. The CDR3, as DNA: TGTGCCACCAGCAGAAAAACAGGGGCCCAAGAGACCCAGTACTTC. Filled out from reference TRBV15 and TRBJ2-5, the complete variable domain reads DAMVIQNPRYQVTQFGKPVTLSCSQTLNHNVMYWYQQKSSQAPKLLFHYYDKDFNNEADTPDNFQSRRPNTSFCFLDIRSPGLGDTAMYLCATSRKTGAQETQYFGPGTRLLVL.

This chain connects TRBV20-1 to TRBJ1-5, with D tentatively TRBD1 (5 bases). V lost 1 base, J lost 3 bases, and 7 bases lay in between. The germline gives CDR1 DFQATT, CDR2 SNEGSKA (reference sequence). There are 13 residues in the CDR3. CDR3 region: CSARGQPNQPQHF. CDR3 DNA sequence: TGCAGTGCTAGAGGACAGCCCAATCAGCCCCAGCATTTT.

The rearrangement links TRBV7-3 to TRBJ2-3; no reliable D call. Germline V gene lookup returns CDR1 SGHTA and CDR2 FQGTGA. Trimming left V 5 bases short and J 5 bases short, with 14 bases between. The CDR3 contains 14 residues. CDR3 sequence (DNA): TGTGCCAGCAGCCTCTCCCCAGCAATAGATACGCAGTATTTT. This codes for CASSLSPAIDTQYF.

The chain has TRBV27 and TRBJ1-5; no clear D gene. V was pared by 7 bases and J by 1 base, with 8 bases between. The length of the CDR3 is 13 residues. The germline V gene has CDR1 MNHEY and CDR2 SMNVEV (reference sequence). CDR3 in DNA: TGTGCCAGCACCATCATGAGCAATCAGCCCCAGCATTTT. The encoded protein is CASTIMSNQPQHF.

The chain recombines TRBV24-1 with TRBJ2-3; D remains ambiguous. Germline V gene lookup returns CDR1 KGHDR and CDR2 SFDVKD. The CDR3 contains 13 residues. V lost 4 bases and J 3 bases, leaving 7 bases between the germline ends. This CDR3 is CATSDGWTDTQYF. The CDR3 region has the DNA TGTGCCACCAGTGACGGTTGGACAGATACGCAGTATTTT.

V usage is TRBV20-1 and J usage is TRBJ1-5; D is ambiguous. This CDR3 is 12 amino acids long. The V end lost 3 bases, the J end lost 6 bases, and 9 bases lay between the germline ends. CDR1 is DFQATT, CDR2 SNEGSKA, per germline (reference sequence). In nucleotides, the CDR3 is TGCAGTGCTAGGAGGGCCACTCAGCCCCAGCATTTT. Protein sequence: CSARRATQPQHF.

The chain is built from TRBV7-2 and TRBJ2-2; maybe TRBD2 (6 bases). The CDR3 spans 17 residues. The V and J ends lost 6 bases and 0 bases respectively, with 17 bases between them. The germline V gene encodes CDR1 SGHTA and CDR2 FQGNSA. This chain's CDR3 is CASRHGRRGANTGELFF. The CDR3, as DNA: TGTGCCAGCAGGCACGGTAGGCGGGGCGCGAACACCGGGGAGCTGTTTTTT.

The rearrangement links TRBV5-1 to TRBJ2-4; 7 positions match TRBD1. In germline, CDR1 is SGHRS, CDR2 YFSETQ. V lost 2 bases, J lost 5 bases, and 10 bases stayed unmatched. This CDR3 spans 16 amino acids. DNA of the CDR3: TGCGCCAGCAGCTTCAGGACAGGCCGAGGTCAAAACATTCAGTACTTC. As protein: CASSFRTGRGQNIQYF.

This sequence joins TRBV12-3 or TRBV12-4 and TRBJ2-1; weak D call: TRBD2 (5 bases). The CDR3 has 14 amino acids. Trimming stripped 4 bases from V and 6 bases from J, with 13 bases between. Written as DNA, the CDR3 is TGTGCCAGCAGTTCTCGGACTCGGGCCAATGAGCAGTTCTTC. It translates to CASSSRTRANEQFF.

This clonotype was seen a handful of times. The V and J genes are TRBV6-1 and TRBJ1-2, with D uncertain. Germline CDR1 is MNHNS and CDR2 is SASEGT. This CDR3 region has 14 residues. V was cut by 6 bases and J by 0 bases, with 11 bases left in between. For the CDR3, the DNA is TGTGCCAGCAGCCCAGCGGTCTCTAACTATGGCTACACCTTC. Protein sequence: CASSPAVSNYGYTF.

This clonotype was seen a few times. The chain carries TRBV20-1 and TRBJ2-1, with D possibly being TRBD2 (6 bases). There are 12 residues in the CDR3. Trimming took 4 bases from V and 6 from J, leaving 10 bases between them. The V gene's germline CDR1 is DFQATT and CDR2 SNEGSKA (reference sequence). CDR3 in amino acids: CSAIVAANEQFF. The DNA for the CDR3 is TGCAGTGCTATAGTAGCGGCCAATGAGCAGTTCTTC.

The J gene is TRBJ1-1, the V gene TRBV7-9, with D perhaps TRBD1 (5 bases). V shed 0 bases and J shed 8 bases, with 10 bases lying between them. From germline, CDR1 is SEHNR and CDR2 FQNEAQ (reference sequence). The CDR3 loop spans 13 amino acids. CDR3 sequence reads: CASSLALGLEAFF. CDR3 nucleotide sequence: TGTGCCAGCAGCTTAGCTCTGGGGCTAGAAGCTTTCTTT. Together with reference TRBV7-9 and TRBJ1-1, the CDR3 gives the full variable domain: DTGVSQNPRHKITKRGQNVTFRCDPISEHNRLYWYRQTLGQGPEFLTYFQNEAQLEKSRLLSDRFSAERPKGSFSTLEIQRTEQGDSAMYLCASSLALGLEAFFGQGTRLTVV.

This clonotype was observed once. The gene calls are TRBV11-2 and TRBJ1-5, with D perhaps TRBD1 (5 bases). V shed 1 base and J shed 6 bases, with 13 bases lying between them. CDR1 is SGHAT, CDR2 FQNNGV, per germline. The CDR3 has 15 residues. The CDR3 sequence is CASSLGPEGSQPQHF. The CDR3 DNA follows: TGTGCCAGCAGCTTAGGGCCGGAGGGGAGTCAGCCCCAGCATTTT. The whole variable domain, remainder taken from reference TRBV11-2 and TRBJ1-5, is EAGVAQSPRYKIIEKRQSVAFWCNPISGHATLYWYQQILGQGPKLLIQFQNNGVVDDSQLPKDRFSAERLKGVDSTLKIQPAKLEDSAVYLCASSLGPEGSQPQHFGDGTRLSIL.

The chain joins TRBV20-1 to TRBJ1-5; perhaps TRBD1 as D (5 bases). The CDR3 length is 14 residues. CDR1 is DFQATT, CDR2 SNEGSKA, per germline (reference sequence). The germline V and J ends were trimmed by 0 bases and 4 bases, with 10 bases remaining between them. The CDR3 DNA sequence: TGCAGTGCTAGAGATCGAAGGGGTAATCAGCCCCAGCATTTT. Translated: CSARDRRGNQPQHF.

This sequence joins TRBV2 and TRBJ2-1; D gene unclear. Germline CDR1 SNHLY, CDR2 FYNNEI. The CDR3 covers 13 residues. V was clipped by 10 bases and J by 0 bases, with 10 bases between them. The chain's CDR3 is CATQISSYNEQFF. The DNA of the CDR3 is TGTGCCACCCAGATAAGCTCCTACAATGAGCAGTTCTTC.

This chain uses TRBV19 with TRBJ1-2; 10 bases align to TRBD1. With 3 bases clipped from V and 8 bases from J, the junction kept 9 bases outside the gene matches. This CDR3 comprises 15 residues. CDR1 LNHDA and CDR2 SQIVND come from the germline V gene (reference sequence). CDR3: CASSIARDRGEGYTF. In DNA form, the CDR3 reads TGTGCCAGTAGTATCGCGAGGGACAGGGGAGAGGGCTACACCTTC. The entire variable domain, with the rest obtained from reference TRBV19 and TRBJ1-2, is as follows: DGGITQSPKYLFRKEGQNVTLSCEQNLNHDAMYWYRQDPGQGLRLIYYSQIVNDFQKGDIAEGYSVSREKKESFPLTVTSAQKNPTAFYLCASSIARDRGEGYTFGSGTRLTVV.